The 10 T cell receptor beta chains below were found in one sample sequenced in a study of T cells in Graves' hyperthyroidism and ophthalmopathy. RNA transcripts gave rise to amplified TCR beta CDR3 regions. Using the HTBI primer set, a first-round RT-PCR was run on the TCR CDR3. Using its own MiXCR run on the multiplex PCR reads, TCRdb lists one record per CDR3 protein. The sample has 540,000 or so distinct CDR3 sequences; just over 45% are singletons. Sequencing was performed on peripheral blood or thyroid tissue (not recorded which). These receptors came from an adult woman with Graves' disease, either hyperthyroidism or ophthalmopathy (not recorded which).

This chain's CDR3 is CASSLWQMNEKLFF. The CDR3 nucleotides read TGCGCCAGCAGCTTGTGGCAGATGAATGAAAAACTGTTTTTT. V is TRBV5-1 and J is TRBJ1-4, with D hard to call. Germline loops: CDR1 SGHRS, CDR2 YFSETQ. The CDR3 is 14 residues long. V lost 1 base and J lost 5, with 9 bases in between. The full variable domain, in which reference TRBV5-1 and TRBJ1-4 provide the parts outside the CDR3, is KAGVTQTPRYLIKTRGQQVTLSCSPISGHRSVSWYQQTPGQGLQFLFEYFSETQRNKGNFPGRFSGRQFSNSRSEMNVSTLELGDSALYLCASSLWQMNEKLFFGSGTQLSVL.

The gene calls are TRBV10-2 and TRBJ2-1; D not resolved. Looked up from germline, CDR1 is WSHSY and CDR2 is SAAADI. The V gene lost 5 bases and the J gene lost 4 bases, with 9 bases spanning the gap. CDR3 size: 13 residues. CDR3 DNA: TGCGCCAGCAGTTGGACCAAGTACAATGAGCAGTTCTTC. It is translated as CASSWTKYNEQFF.

In its sample, this clonotype was seen many times. This chain links TRBV9 with TRBJ1-6, with D perhaps TRBD1 (5 bases). The CDR3 runs to 13 residues. V lost 2 bases and J 12 bases, leaving 12 bases between the germline ends. Germline values: CDR1 SGDLS, CDR2 YYNGEE. The CDR3 here is CASSVGTLEPLHF. The CDR3 bases are TGTGCCAGCAGCGTGGGGACGCTAGAACCCCTCCACTTT.

This clonotype was seen a few times. The chain couples TRBV27 to TRBJ2-7; TRBD2 agrees at 12 bases. V lost 4 bases and J lost 7; bases outside the gene matches: 14. CDR3 size: 17 residues. Germline CDR1 MNHEY, CDR2 SMNVEV (reference sequence). The CDR3 DNA is TGTGCCAGCAGTTCCTCGACTAGCGGGAGCCCTTTTGGGGAGCAGTACTTC. This translates into CASSSSTSGSPFGEQYF.

This chain links TRBV5-1 with TRBJ1-1; tentatively, D is TRBD1 (6 bases). Per the germline V gene, CDR1 is SGHRS and CDR2 is YFSETQ. V lost 4 bases to trimming and J lost 4 bases, with 26 bases between them. This CDR3 has 18 amino acids. This CDR3 reads CASSQQILTGVSGTEAFF. The CDR3 nucleotides are TGCGCCAGCAGCCAACAAATCTTGACAGGTGTATCGGGCACTGAAGCTTTCTTT.

A note on this clonotype: This CDR3 is missing its conserved last phenylalanine or tryptophan, likely due to a read error. This sequence joins TRBV2 and TRBJ1-1, with D possibly matching TRBD1 (5 bases). Between the trimmed V and J ends, which lost 8 bases and 1 base, there was a span of 17 bases. This CDR3 has 15 amino acids. The germline V gene has CDR1 SNHLY and CDR2 FYNNEI. In DNA, the CDR3 is TGTGCCAGCGATACCAGAGAGGGGCAGAACACTGAAGCTTTCCTT. It codes for CASDTREGQNTEAFL.

This clonotype came up many times. V is TRBV20-1 and J is TRBJ2-2; TRBD2 might be the D (5 bases). This CDR3 region has 15 residues. Germline V gene data show CDR1 as DFQATT and CDR2 as SNEGSKA (reference sequence). V shed 1 base and J shed 0 bases, with 9 bases lying between them. CDR3 protein: CSARVSGANTGELFF. CDR3 DNA: TGCAGTGCTAGAGTGAGCGGAGCGAACACCGGGGAGCTGTTTTTT.

The chain employs TRBV19 and TRBJ2-2; 8 bases line up with TRBD1. The V gene's germline CDR1 is LNHDA and CDR2 SQIVND (reference sequence). The CDR3 totals 16 residues. Losses at the gene ends were 3 bases for V and 2 bases for J; bases not matched to a gene: 5. The CDR3 DNA reads as TGTGCCAGTAGTATCCCCAGGGGGCCTAACACCGGGGAGCTGTTTTTT. It is translated as CASSIPRGPNTGELFF.

This clonotype was counted ten times or more. CDR3 in DNA: TGCGCCAGCAGCCGGGGGACAGGGGTCTCCTACGAGCAGTACTTC. It yields the protein CASSRGTGVSYEQYF. The genes are TRBV5-1 and TRBJ2-7; 10 bases are a match to TRBD1. The CDR3 length is 15 residues. J was trimmed by 0 bases and V by 4 bases; bases with no gene match: 4. Germline-derived CDR1 and CDR2 are SGHRS and YFSETQ.

This clonotype came up many times. This chain links TRBV7-9 with TRBJ1-2, with 7 bases fitting TRBD1. Germline CDR1 reads SEHNR; CDR2 reads FQNEAQ (reference sequence). Trimming cost V 3 bases and J 14 bases; bases outside gene matches: 15. The CDR3 runs to 14 residues. The CDR3 loop reads CASSFGGGQWVHTF. CDR3 coding DNA: TGTGCCAGCAGCTTCGGCGGGGGACAGTGGGTTCATACCTTC.